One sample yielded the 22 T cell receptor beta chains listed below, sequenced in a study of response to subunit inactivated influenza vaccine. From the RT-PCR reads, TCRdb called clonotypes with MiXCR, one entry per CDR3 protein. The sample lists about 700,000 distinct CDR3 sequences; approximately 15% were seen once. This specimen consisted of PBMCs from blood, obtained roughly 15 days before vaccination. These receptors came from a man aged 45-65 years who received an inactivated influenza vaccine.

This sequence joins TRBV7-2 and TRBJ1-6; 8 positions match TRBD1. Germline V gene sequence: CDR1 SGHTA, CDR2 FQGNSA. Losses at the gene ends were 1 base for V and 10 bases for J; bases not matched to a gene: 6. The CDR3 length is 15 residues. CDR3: CASSLDTGGYSPLHF. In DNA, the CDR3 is TGTGCCAGCAGCTTAGATACAGGGGGATACTCACCCCTCCACTTT.

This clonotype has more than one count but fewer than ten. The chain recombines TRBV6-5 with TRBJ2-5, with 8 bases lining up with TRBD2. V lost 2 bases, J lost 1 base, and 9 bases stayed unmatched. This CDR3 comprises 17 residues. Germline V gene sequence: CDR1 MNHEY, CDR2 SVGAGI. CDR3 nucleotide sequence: TGTGCCAGCAGTTACGGATATTCGGGGGGGACCCAAGAGACCCAGTACTTC. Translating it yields CASSYGYSGGTQETQYF.

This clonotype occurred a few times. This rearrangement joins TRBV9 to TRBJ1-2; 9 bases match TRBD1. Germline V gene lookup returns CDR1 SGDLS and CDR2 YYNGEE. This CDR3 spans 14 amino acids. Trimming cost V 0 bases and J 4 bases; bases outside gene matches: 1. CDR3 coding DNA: TGTGCCAGCAGCGTAGGGGACAGGGTCTATGGCTACACCTTC. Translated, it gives CASSVGDRVYGYTF. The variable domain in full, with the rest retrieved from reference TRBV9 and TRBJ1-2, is DSGVTQTPKHLITATGQRVTLRCSPRSGDLSVYWYQQSLDQGLQFLIQYYNGEERAKGNILERFSAQQFPDLHSELNLSSLELGDSALYFCASSVGDRVYGYTFGSGTRLTVV.

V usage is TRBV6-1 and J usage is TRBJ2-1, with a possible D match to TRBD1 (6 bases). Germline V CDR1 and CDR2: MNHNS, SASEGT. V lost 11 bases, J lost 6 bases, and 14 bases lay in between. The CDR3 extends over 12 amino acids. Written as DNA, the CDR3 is TGTGCCTTACACGGACAGTCCAATGAGCAGTTCTTC. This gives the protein CALHGQSNEQFF.

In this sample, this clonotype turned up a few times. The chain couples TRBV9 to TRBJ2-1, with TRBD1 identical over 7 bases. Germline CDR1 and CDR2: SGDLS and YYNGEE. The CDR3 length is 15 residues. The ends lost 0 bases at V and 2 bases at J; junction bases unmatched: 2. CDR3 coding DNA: TGTGCCAGCAGCGTAGACAGGGGAACCTACAATGAGCAGTTCTTC. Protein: CASSVDRGTYNEQFF.

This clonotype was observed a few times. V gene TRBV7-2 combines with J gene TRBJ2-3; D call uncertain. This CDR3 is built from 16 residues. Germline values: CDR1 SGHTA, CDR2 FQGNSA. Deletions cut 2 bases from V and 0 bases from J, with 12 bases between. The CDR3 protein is CASSLSGPASTDTQYF. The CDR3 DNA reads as TGTGCCAGCAGCTTATCCGGACCAGCTAGCACAGATACGCAGTATTTT.

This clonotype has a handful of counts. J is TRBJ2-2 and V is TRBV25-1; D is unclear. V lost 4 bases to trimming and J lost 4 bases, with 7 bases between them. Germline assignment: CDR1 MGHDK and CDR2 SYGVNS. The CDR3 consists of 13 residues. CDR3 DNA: TGTGCCAGCAGTGTATTTCGCACCGGGGAGCTGTTTTTT. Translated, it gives CASSVFRTGELFF.

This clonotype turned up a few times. In DNA, the CDR3 is TGTGCCAGCAGTCAGCCCCGCGGCAGGAGTCTCATGATGAACACTGAAGCTTTCTTT. Its protein is CASSQPRGRSLMMNTEAFF. The V gene is TRBV28, the J gene TRBJ1-1, with D unresolved. Looked up from germline, CDR1 is MDHEN and CDR2 is SYDVKM. Trimming shortened V by 5 bases and J by 0 bases, and 25 bases separated the two germline ends. This CDR3 region has 19 residues.

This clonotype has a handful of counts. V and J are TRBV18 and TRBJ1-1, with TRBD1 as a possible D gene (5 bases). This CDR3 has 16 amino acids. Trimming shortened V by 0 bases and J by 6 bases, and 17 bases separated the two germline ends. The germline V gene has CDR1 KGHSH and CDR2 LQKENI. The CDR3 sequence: CASSPPVQGSVAEAFF. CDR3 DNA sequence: TGTGCCAGCTCACCACCGGTTCAGGGATCGGTGGCTGAAGCTTTCTTT.

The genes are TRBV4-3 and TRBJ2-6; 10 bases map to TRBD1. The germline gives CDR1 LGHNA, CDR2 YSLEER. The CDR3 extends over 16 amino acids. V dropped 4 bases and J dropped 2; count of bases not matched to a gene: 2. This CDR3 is CASSPGTGAGANVLTF. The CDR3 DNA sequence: TGCGCCAGCAGCCCCGGGACAGGGGCTGGGGCCAACGTCCTGACTTTC.

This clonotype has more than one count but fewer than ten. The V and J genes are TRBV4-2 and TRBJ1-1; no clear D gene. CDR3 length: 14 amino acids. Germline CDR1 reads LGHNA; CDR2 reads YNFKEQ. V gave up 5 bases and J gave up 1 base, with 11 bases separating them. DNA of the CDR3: TGTGCCAGCAGCTTTACGGAGAGGAACACTGAAGCTTTCTTT. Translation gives CASSFTERNTEAFF.

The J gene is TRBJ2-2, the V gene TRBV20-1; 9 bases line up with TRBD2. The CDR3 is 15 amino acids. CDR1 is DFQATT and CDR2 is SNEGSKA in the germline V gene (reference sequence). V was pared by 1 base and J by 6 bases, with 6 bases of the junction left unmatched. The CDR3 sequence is CSARVPGTSSGELFF. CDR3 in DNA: TGCAGTGCTAGAGTTCCCGGGACTAGCTCCGGGGAGCTGTTTTTT.

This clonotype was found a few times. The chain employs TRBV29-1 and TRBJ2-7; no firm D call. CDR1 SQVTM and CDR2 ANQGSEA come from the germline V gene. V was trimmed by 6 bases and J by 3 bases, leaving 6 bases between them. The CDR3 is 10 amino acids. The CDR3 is CSVRNYEQYF. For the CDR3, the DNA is TGCAGCGTCAGAAACTACGAGCAGTACTTC.

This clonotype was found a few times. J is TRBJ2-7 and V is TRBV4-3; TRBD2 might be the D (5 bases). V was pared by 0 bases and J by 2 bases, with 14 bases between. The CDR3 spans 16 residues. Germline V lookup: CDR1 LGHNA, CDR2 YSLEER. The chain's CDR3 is CASSQDHGSAPYEQYF. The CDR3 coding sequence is TGCGCCAGCAGCCAAGATCACGGTAGCGCCCCCTACGAGCAGTACTTC.

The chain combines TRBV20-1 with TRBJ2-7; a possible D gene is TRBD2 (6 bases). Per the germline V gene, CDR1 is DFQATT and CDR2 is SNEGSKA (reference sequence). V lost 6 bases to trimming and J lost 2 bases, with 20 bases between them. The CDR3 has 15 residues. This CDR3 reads CSAAPVAGPTYEQYF. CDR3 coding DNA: TGCAGTGCGGCCCCCGTGGCGGGACCTACCTACGAGCAGTACTTC.

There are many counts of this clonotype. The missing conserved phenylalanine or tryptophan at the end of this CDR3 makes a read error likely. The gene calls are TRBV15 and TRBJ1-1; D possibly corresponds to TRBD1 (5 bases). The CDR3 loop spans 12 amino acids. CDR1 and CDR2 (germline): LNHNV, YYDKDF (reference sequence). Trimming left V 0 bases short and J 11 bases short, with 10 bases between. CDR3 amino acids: CATSRDGDGAFL. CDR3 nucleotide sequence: TGTGCCACCAGCAGAGACGGGGACGGGGCTTTCCTT.

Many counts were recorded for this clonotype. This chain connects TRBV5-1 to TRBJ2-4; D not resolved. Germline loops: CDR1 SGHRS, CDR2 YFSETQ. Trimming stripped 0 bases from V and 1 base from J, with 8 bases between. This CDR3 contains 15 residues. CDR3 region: CASSLGGTAKNIQYF. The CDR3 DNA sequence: TGCGCCAGCAGCTTGGGGGGAACTGCCAAAAACATTCAGTACTTC.

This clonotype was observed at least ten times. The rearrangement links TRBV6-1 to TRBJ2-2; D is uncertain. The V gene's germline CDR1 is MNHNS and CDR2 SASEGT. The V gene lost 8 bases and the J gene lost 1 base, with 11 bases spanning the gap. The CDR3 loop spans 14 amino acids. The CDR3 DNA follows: TGTGCCAGCGGGAAGACGGGGAACACCGGGGAGCTGTTTTTT. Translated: CASGKTGNTGELFF.

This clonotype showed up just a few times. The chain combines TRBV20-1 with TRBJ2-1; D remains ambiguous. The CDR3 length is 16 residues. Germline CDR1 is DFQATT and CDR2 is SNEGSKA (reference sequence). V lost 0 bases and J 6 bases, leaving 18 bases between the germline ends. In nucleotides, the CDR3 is TGCAGTGCTAGAGAGGTCCCTAGTGTCCAGTTCAATGAGCAGTTCTTC. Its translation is CSAREVPSVQFNEQFF.

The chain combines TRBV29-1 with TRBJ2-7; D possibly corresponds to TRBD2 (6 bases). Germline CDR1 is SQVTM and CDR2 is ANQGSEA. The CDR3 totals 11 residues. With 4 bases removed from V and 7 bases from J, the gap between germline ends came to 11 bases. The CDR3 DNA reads TGCAGCGTTGGGAGGGACTTAGAGCAGTACTTC. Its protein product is CSVGRDLEQYF.

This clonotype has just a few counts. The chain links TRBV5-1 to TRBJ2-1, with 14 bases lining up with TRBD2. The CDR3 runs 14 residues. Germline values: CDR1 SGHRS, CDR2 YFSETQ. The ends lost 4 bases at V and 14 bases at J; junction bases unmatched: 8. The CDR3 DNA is TGCGCCAGCAGCCAACGGACTAGCGGGGGGTCCGAGTTCTTC. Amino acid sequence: CASSQRTSGGSEFF. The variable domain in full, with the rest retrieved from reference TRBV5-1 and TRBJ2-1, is KAGVTQTPRYLIKTRGQQVTLSCSPISGHRSVSWYQQTPGQGLQFLFEYFSETQRNKGNFPGRFSGRQFSNSRSEMNVSTLELGDSALYLCASSQRTSGGSEFFGPGTRLTVL.

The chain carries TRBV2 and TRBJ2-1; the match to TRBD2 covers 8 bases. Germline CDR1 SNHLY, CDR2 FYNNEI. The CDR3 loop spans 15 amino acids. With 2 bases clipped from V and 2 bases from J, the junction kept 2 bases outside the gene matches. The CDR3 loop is CASSEISGAYNEQFF. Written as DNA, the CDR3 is TGTGCCAGCAGTGAAATTAGCGGGGCCTACAATGAGCAGTTCTTC.